The 27 T cell receptor beta chains below were found in one sample sequenced in a study of CD8 T cells in ankylosing spondylitis. TCRdb re-derived calls from the 5' RACE reads in MiXCR, one entry per CDR3 protein. The sample has a few hundred thousand distinct CDR3 sequences, more than 20% seen once. Material for sequencing was blood, either unsorted or a sorted T cell fraction (not recorded which). The receptors come from a female donor with ankylosing spondylitis or in good health (not recorded which).

This clonotype occurred a few times. The rearrangement joins TRBV7-8 to TRBJ2-7; D perhaps matches TRBD2 (6 bases). CDR1 is SGHVS, CDR2 FQNEAQ, per germline. The germline V and J ends were trimmed by 0 bases and 3 bases, with 12 bases remaining between them. This CDR3 has 15 residues. CDR3 bases: TGTGCCAGCAGCTTAGCGGGGGGTCTAGGCTACGAGCAGTACTTC. Translation gives CASSLAGGLGYEQYF.

In this sample, this clonotype turned up a few times. J is TRBJ2-3 and V is TRBV6-5; D is unresolved. The CDR3 covers 14 residues. V was trimmed by 2 bases and J by 6 bases, leaving 12 bases between them. The germline V gene encodes CDR1 MNHEY and CDR2 SVGAGI. For the CDR3, the DNA is TGTGCCAGCAGTTACGACGGTCGCCCGGATACGCAGTATTTT. Its translation is CASSYDGRPDTQYF.

The V gene is TRBV6-1, the J gene TRBJ2-1; 14 bases are shared with TRBD2. The germline V gene encodes CDR1 MNHNS and CDR2 SASEGT. The CDR3 extends over 15 amino acids. The V gene end was trimmed by 6 bases and the J gene end by 8 bases; junction bases not matched to a gene: 6. CDR3 region: CASSKGLAGEDEQFF. CDR3 nucleotide sequence: TGTGCCAGCAGCAAGGGACTAGCGGGAGAGGATGAGCAGTTCTTC.

This clonotype was recorded once. V gene TRBV29-1 combines with J gene TRBJ2-7, with 7 nucleotides matching TRBD2. CDR1 is SQVTM, CDR2 ANQGSEA, per germline. V gave up 1 base and J gave up 6 bases; unmatched junction bases: 6. This CDR3 has 13 residues. As DNA, the CDR3 is TGCAGCGTTGAAGGTGGGGGGGTTCGCGAGCAGTACTTC. The encoded protein is CSVEGGGVREQYF.

This clonotype was counted between two and nine times. V gene TRBV5-6 combines with J gene TRBJ2-2, with 7 bases matching TRBD2. The CDR3 has 15 amino acids. Per germline, CDR1 SGHDT and CDR2 YYEEEE. J was trimmed by 2 bases and V by 4 bases; bases with no gene match: 5. CDR3 region: CASSRSGSNTGELFF. The CDR3 DNA reads TGTGCCAGCAGCCGTAGCGGGTCAAACACCGGGGAGCTGTTTTTT.

This clonotype was counted a few times. This chain links TRBV6-2 or TRBV6-3 with TRBJ1-2; D may be TRBD1 (5 bases). From germline, CDR1 is MNHEY and CDR2 SVGEGT. The CDR3 totals 12 residues. Deletions cut 0 bases from V and 10 bases from J, with 9 bases between. CDR3 region: CASSYSRGDYTF. DNA of the CDR3: TGTGCCAGCAGTTACTCTCGAGGGGACTACACCTTC.

This clonotype was seen a handful of times. CDR3 residues: CASRPRTGNTEAFF. CDR3 DNA: TGTGCCAGCAGACCTAGGACAGGGAACACTGAAGCTTTCTTT. The V and J genes are TRBV12-3 or TRBV12-4 and TRBJ1-1; 7 nucleotides line up with TRBD1. The ends lost 6 bases at V and 1 base at J; junction bases unmatched: 5. CDR3 length: 14 amino acids.

The chain combines TRBV10-3 with TRBJ1-4, with D possibly TRBD1 on 6 matching bases. The CDR3 is 14 amino acids. CDR1 and CDR2 from the germline V gene are ENHRY and SYGVKD. V was clipped by 3 bases and J by 7 bases, with 12 bases between them. Here the CDR3 reads CAISEGGIREKLFF. CDR3 DNA sequence: TGTGCCATCAGTGAAGGGGGGATTCGTGAAAAACTGTTTTTT.

This clonotype has a handful of counts. The chain recombines TRBV20-1 with TRBJ1-1; tentatively, D is TRBD1 (5 bases). The V end was cut by 7 bases, the J end by 1 base, with 16 bases between. Per germline, CDR1 DFQATT and CDR2 SNEGSKA (reference sequence). This CDR3 region has 14 residues. In DNA form, the CDR3 reads TGCAGTGGTTTGGACACCCGACCGAACACTGAAGCTTTCTTT. Translation gives CSGLDTRPNTEAFF.

The CDR3 region is CASSFDRGDEKLFF. The CDR3 DNA reads TGTGCCAGCAGCTTCGACAGGGGGGATGAAAAACTGTTTTTT. V gene TRBV7-2 combines with J gene TRBJ1-4; 9 bases line up with TRBD1. V dropped 3 bases and J dropped 6; count of bases not matched to a gene: 2. Germline loops: CDR1 SGHTA, CDR2 FQGNSA. CDR3 length: 14 residues.

The rearrangement joins TRBV20-1 to TRBJ2-7, with D possibly matching TRBD1 (6 bases). CDR1 and CDR2 (germline): DFQATT, SNEGSKA (reference sequence). Trimming removed 1 base at V and 0 bases at J, with 13 bases between. The CDR3 consists of 15 residues. CDR3 in amino acids: CSARVQGSHSYEQYF. The CDR3 DNA reads as TGCAGTGCTAGAGTACAGGGCTCCCACTCCTACGAGCAGTACTTC.

This clonotype showed up just a few times. The chain employs TRBV12-3 or TRBV12-4 and TRBJ2-7; D is uncertain. CDR3 length: 16 amino acids. Trimming cost V 2 bases and J 1 base, with 15 bases left between them. This chain's CDR3 is CASSLNRRRPSYEQYF. DNA for the CDR3: TGTGCCAGCAGTTTAAATCGGCGACGCCCGTCCTACGAGCAGTACTTC.

This sequence joins TRBV29-1 and TRBJ1-1; D is unresolved. This CDR3 spans 9 amino acids. V was shortened by 1 base and J by 12 bases, with 6 bases between the two germline ends. Germline CDR1 is SQVTM and CDR2 is ANQGSEA. CDR3 amino acids: CSVEGATFF. The CDR3 nucleotides are TGCAGCGTTGAAGGGGCGACTTTCTTT.

This clonotype was recorded a few times. The chain recombines TRBV12-3 or TRBV12-4 with TRBJ1-2, with D possibly TRBD1 on 5 matching bases. V lost 5 bases, J lost 4 bases, and 20 bases lay in between. CDR3 length: 16 residues. The CDR3 is CASSPSGTPSGYGYTF. The CDR3 region has the DNA TGTGCCAGCAGTCCGTCCGGGACCCCGTCGGGCTATGGCTACACCTTC.

The chain combines TRBV15 with TRBJ1-1; D uncertain. The ends were cut back, 2 bases at V and 10 bases at J, with 17 bases in the middle. The germline V gene encodes CDR1 LNHNV and CDR2 YYDKDF (reference sequence). This CDR3 comprises 14 residues. This chain's CDR3 is CATSRPTLKMGAFF. The CDR3 DNA reads as TGTGCCACCAGCAGACCCACCCTAAAAATGGGAGCTTTCTTT.

In DNA, the CDR3 is TGTGCCAGCACAAGCTCGGGTACCGGGGAGCTGTTTTTT. Encoded protein: CASTSSGTGELFF. The chain recombines TRBV12-3 or TRBV12-4 with TRBJ2-2, with D unresolved. The CDR3 has 13 amino acids. With 7 bases removed from V and 5 bases from J, the gap between germline ends came to 11 bases.

The chain recombines TRBV7-9 with TRBJ2-7; D possibly corresponds to TRBD1 (5 bases). The CDR3 spans 15 residues. Germline assignment: CDR1 SEHNR and CDR2 FQNEAQ (reference sequence). V lost 5 bases to trimming and J lost 2 bases, with 16 bases between them. The CDR3 sequence is CASSHGQGRPYEQYF. The CDR3 nucleotides read TGTGCCAGCAGCCATGGGCAGGGTCGCCCCTACGAGCAGTACTTC.

This clonotype has at least ten counts. This chain uses TRBV29-1 with TRBJ2-3; D not certain. Germline-derived CDR1 and CDR2 are SQVTM and ANQGSEA. This CDR3 is built from 10 residues. V lost 0 bases to trimming and J lost 8 bases, with 3 bases between them. CDR3 sequence: CSVEDGTQYF. In nucleotides, the CDR3 is TGCAGCGTTGAAGATGGTACGCAGTATTTT.

J is TRBJ2-1 and V is TRBV6-6; no clear D. CDR1 is MNHNY and CDR2 is SVGAGI in the germline V gene (reference sequence). The CDR3 consists of 11 residues. Between the trimmed V and J ends, which lost 8 bases and 8 bases, there was a span of 10 bases. As DNA, the CDR3 is TGTGCCAGCGGGCTAGTACATGAGCAGTTCTTC. Its protein product is CASGLVHEQFF.

This chain links TRBV19 with TRBJ1-5, with D perhaps TRBD1 (6 bases). This CDR3 is built from 16 residues. Germline CDR1 reads LNHDA; CDR2 reads SQIVND (reference sequence). V lost 6 bases and J lost 4, with 19 bases in between. DNA of the CDR3: TGTGCCAGTAGCAGTGCGGTCGGACAGCTTAATCAGCCCCAGCATTTT. It yields the protein CASSSAVGQLNQPQHF.

The chain is built from TRBV5-5 and TRBJ1-2; D is uncertain. Between the trimmed V and J ends, which lost 2 bases and 3 bases, there was a span of 8 bases. CDR1 SGHKS and CDR2 YYEKEE come from the germline V gene (reference sequence). The CDR3 loop spans 13 amino acids. CDR3 bases: TGTGCCAGCAGCTTCAAGGGAGACTATGGCTACACCTTC. Its protein is CASSFKGDYGYTF.

The V call is TRBV5-1, the J call TRBJ2-7; D may be TRBD2 (6 bases). Germline-derived CDR1 and CDR2 are SGHRS and YFSETQ. This CDR3 spans 13 amino acids. The V and J ends lost 1 base and 6 bases respectively, with 11 bases between them. CDR3 nucleotides: TGCGCCAGCAGCTTGCGGGAGAGTGGCGAGCAGTACTTC. As protein: CASSLRESGEQYF.

This clonotype was seen a few times. At one boundary the junction diverges from the germline segment, which might be a read error. V usage is TRBV11-2 and J usage is TRBJ2-7, with 8 bases identical to TRBD2. This CDR3 has 15 amino acids. Germline CDR1 SGHAT, CDR2 FQNNGV. The chain's CDR3 is CASTLGDREGGEQYF. CDR3 DNA sequence: TGTGCCAGCACCTTAGGGGACCGGGAGGGTGGCGAGCAGTACTTC.

The rearrangement joins TRBV7-2 to TRBJ2-1; TRBD2 matches 8 bases. Germline V CDR1 and CDR2: SGHTA, FQGNSA. With 4 bases clipped from V and 7 bases from J, the junction kept 12 bases outside the gene matches. This CDR3 region has 16 residues. CDR3 sequence reads: CASSSRPGGASNEQFF. CDR3 DNA sequence: TGTGCCAGCAGCTCCCGGCCGGGAGGGGCGTCTAATGAGCAGTTCTTC.

The chain is built from TRBV7-2 and TRBJ2-7; 8 bases map to TRBD2. Germline V gene sequence: CDR1 SGHTA, CDR2 FQGNSA. This CDR3 is 16 amino acids long. V lost 6 bases, J lost 0 bases, and 10 bases stayed unmatched. The CDR3 protein is CASRSSGSHLSYEQYF. CDR3 nucleotides: TGTGCCAGCAGGTCTAGCGGGTCACATCTCTCCTACGAGCAGTACTTC.

This rearrangement joins TRBV29-1 to TRBJ2-5, with a tentative D call TRBD2 (6 bases). The V gene's germline CDR1 is SQVTM and CDR2 ANQGSEA. Between the trimmed V and J ends, which lost 4 bases and 4 bases, there was a span of 13 bases. This CDR3 has 13 amino acids. CDR3 region: CSVGGYGGETQYF. DNA of the CDR3: TGCAGCGTTGGTGGCTACGGGGGAGAGACCCAGTACTTC.

This clonotype was counted between two and nine times. The rearrangement links TRBV5-1 to TRBJ2-7; 8 bases match TRBD1. Trimming removed 3 bases from V and 4 bases from J; junction bases left unmatched: 6. The length of the CDR3 is 14 residues. Germline values: CDR1 SGHRS, CDR2 YFSETQ. The chain's CDR3 is CASSSLDRAYEQYF. The CDR3 DNA is TGCGCCAGCAGCTCCTTGGACAGGGCATACGAGCAGTACTTC. Looking up the rest from reference TRBV5-1 and TRBJ2-7 gives the full variable domain: KAGVTQTPRYLIKTRGQQVTLSCSPISGHRSVSWYQQTPGQGLQFLFEYFSETQRNKGNFPGRFSGRQFSNSRSEMNVSTLELGDSALYLCASSSLDRAYEQYFGPGTRLTVT.